One sample yielded the 10 T cell receptor beta chains listed below, sequenced in a study of T-cell memory formation after mild COVID-19. TCRdb recomputed calls from the 5' RACE reads with MiXCR, one row per CDR3 protein. The table shows 400,000 to 500,000 distinct CDR3 sequences, with more than 15% occurring only once. The sample was PBMCs or a T cell subset sorted from them (not recorded which). These receptors all come from a young man who had mild COVID-19 (a few samples of this study predate the infection). Cell type and time point are not known.

This sequence joins TRBV3-1 and TRBJ2-3; no clear D gene. The V gene's germline CDR1 is LGHDT and CDR2 YNNKEL (reference sequence). Deletions cut 2 bases from V and 4 bases from J, with 7 bases between. CDR3 length: 13 residues. The CDR3 loop reads CASSQRSPDTQYF. The CDR3 DNA reads as TGTGCCAGCAGCCAACGGTCCCCAGATACGCAGTATTTT.

This clonotype was observed a handful of times. The V gene is TRBV4-3, the J gene TRBJ1-1; no definite D call. Looked up from germline, CDR1 is LGHNA and CDR2 is YSLEER. Trimming took 3 bases from V and 10 from J, leaving 15 bases between them. This CDR3 has 13 residues. CDR3 amino acids: CASSHRTWAGAFF. In DNA form, the CDR3 reads TGCGCCAGCAGCCACCGTACGTGGGCCGGAGCTTTCTTT.

The sample holds a few counts of this clonotype. The CDR3 coding sequence is TGTGCCAGCAGTTTAGTCGCAGGGGGCTATGGCTACACCTTC. Its translation: CASSLVAGGYGYTF. V is TRBV28 and J is TRBJ1-2, with TRBD1 matching over 7 bases. The trim removed 2 bases at V and 4 bases at J, leaving 4 bases unmatched. The CDR3 loop spans 14 amino acids. Per the germline V gene, CDR1 is MDHEN and CDR2 is SYDVKM.

This chain connects TRBV4-3 to TRBJ2-2; D might be TRBD1 or TRBD2, each matching 5 bases. Germline values: CDR1 LGHNA, CDR2 YSLEER. Trimming stripped 0 bases from V and 0 bases from J, with 11 bases between. The CDR3 extends over 17 amino acids. CDR3 amino acids: CASSQDLLGPNTGELFF. The CDR3 coding sequence is TGCGCCAGCAGCCAAGATCTACTGGGACCGAACACCGGGGAGCTGTTTTTT.

This clonotype was found a few times. V and J are TRBV7-3 and TRBJ2-6; D is unclear. CDR1 is SGHTA and CDR2 is FQGTGA in the germline V gene. The CDR3 totals 15 residues. V lost 2 bases to trimming and J lost 4 bases, with 9 bases between them. CDR3: CASSLAAAGANVLTF. CDR3 in DNA: TGTGCCAGCAGCTTAGCGGCAGCAGGGGCCAACGTCCTGACTTTC.

The genes are TRBV12-3 or TRBV12-4 and TRBJ2-5; 7 positions match TRBD1. The CDR3 extends over 16 amino acids. The ends lost 5 bases at V and 2 bases at J; junction bases unmatched: 11. CDR3 in amino acids: CASSRHRTGSQETQYF. The CDR3 region has the DNA TGTGCCAGCAGTCGGCATCGGACAGGCTCACAAGAGACCCAGTACTTC.

This chain uses TRBV9 with TRBJ2-3, with 7 nucleotides matching TRBD1. The CDR3 covers 17 residues. CDR1 is SGDLS and CDR2 is YYNGEE in the germline V gene. J gave up 2 bases and V 4 bases, and 13 bases lay outside the gene matches. The CDR3 reads CASSLYEGARITDTQYF. The CDR3 coding sequence is TGTGCCAGCAGCTTATACGAGGGGGCACGTATCACAGATACGCAGTATTTT.

The V call is TRBV6-1, the J call TRBJ2-2; perhaps TRBD1 as D (5 bases). Germline V lookup: CDR1 MNHNS, CDR2 SASEGT. This CDR3 region has 15 residues. V shed 5 bases and J shed 3 bases, with 13 bases lying between them. The CDR3 coding sequence is TGTGCCAGCAGTACAGGTCCCTGGGACACCGGGGAGCTGTTTTTT. This codes for CASSTGPWDTGELFF.

This clonotype was counted only a few times. Sequence at one end of the junction differs from germline and may be a read error. The chain couples TRBV5-1 to TRBJ2-5; 11 positions agree with TRBD2. The CDR3 runs to 14 residues. The germline gives CDR1 SGHRS, CDR2 YFSETQ. The CDR3 DNA follows: TGCGCCAGCAGTTTGGGACTAGCGGTAGAGACCCAGTACTTC. Protein: CASSLGLAVETQYF.

The V call is TRBV20-1, the J call TRBJ2-7; a possible D gene is TRBD1 (6 bases). The germline CDR1 and CDR2 sequences are DFQATT and SNEGSKA (reference sequence). This CDR3 comprises 14 residues. V lost 5 bases, J lost 0 bases, and 14 bases lay in between. The CDR3 region is CSAGATGSSYEQYF. In DNA form, the CDR3 reads TGCAGTGCTGGCGCGACAGGTAGCTCCTACGAGCAGTACTTC.